These 6 T cell receptor beta chains were sequenced from one sample in a study of shared clonotypes between healthy human individuals. Method: immunoSEQ multiplex PCR; TCRdb's copy keeps in-frame clones and lacks some. The sample gives 2.5 million or so clones, over 85% of which show up once; around 0.14% is in the top ten. Sequenced material: naive CD4+ T cells sorted from blood. Subset described: CD45RA+ positively selected. The receptor set was obtained from a man between 18 and 29 years old in good health.

The CDR3 loop is CAWRAVPETQYF. The CDR3 DNA follows: TGTGCCTGGAGGGCAGTACCAGAGACCCAGTACTTC. The chain has TRBV30 and TRBJ2-5, with unresolved D. The ends were cut back, 3 bases at V and 4 bases at J, with 9 bases in the middle. The CDR3 extends over 12 amino acids. Germline V CDR1 and CDR2: GTSNPN, SVGIG (reference sequence).

In its sample, this clone was seen once. The rearrangement links TRBV7-3 to TRBJ2-7, with 10 bases identical to TRBD1. Germline V CDR1 and CDR2: SGHTA, FQGTGA. V shed 2 bases, J shed 6 bases, and the junction held 4 bases outside the gene matches. CDR3 length: 14 amino acids. The CDR3 DNA is TGTGCCAGCAGCTTAGTGGGACAGGGGACCGAGCAGTACTTC. Its translation: CASSLVGQGTEQYF. The whole variable domain, remainder taken from reference TRBV7-3 and TRBJ2-7, is GAGVSQTPSNKVTEKGKYVELRCDPISGHTALYWYRQSLGQGPEFLIYFQGTGAADDSGLPNDRFFAVRPEGSVSTLKIQRTERGDSAVYLCASSLVGQGTEQYFGPGTRLTVT.

A single count supports this clone. One end of the junction fails to match germline, which may point to a read error. This chain joins TRBV7-8 and TRBJ2-7; 12 nucleotides align to TRBD1. The CDR3 covers 14 residues. Germline V lookup: CDR1 SGHVS, CDR2 FQNEAQ. The CDR3 is CTSIRDRGLYELYF. In nucleotides, the CDR3 is TGTACCAGCATCAGGGACAGGGGGCTATACGAGCTGTACTTC.

The J gene is TRBJ2-7, the V gene TRBV28, with a weak D call TRBD2 (6 bases). Germline CDR1 is MDHEN and CDR2 is SYDVKM. Trimming took 6 bases from V and 2 from J, leaving 17 bases between them. This CDR3 contains 15 residues. The CDR3 DNA follows: TGTGCCAGCAGCCTTAACCCGGGACTTCCCTACGAGCAGTACTTC. This codes for CASSLNPGLPYEQYF.

V and J are TRBV7-2 and TRBJ2-2; TRBD1 agrees at 7 bases. The V gene end was trimmed by 5 bases and the J gene end by 5 bases; junction bases not matched to a gene: 5. CDR1 SGHTA and CDR2 FQGNSA come from the germline V gene. This CDR3 has 14 residues. The CDR3 sequence is CASSLSTGTGELFF. DNA of the CDR3: TGTGCCAGCAGCCTTTCGACAGGGACCGGGGAGCTGTTTTTT. The variable domain in full, completed from reference TRBV7-2 and TRBJ2-2, reads GAGVSQSPSNKVTEKGKDVELRCDPISGHTALYWYRQSLGQGLEFLIYFQGNSAPDKSGLPSDRFSAERTGGSVSTLTIQRTQQEDSAVYLCASSLSTGTGELFFGEGSRLTVL.

This clone was counted a few times. This sample includes further DNA sequences coding for the same CDR3. This chain uses TRBV5-4 with TRBJ2-2; D could derive from TRBD1 or TRBD2 (5 bases each). Germline values: CDR1 SGHNT, CDR2 YYREEE (reference sequence). The length of the CDR3 is 14 residues. Trimming took 5 bases from V and 2 from J, leaving 10 bases between them. The CDR3 reads CASSPGPNTGELFF. CDR3 coding DNA: TGTGCCAGCAGTCCGGGACCTAACACCGGGGAGCTGTTTTTT.